One and the same sample provided the 25 T cell receptor beta chains below, sequenced in a study of blood T cell repertoires in COVID-19. Profiled with immunoSEQ multiplex PCR; TCRdb holds only in-frame clones, not every one. Of roughly 440,000 clones in the sample, 88% are singletons; the top ten hold roughly 12%. Sequenced: peripheral blood. The receptors derive from a woman between 50 and 59 years old with COVID-19, enrolled during active disease.

This chain joins TRBV5-1 and TRBJ2-3; the match to TRBD2 covers 13 bases. CDR3 length equals 17 residues. V was pared by 2 bases and J by 5 bases, with 8 bases of the junction left unmatched. Germline V CDR1 and CDR2: SGHRS, YFSETQ. The CDR3 region is CASSLTGLAGFGDTQYF. DNA of the CDR3: TGCGCCAGCAGCTTAACGGGACTAGCGGGGTTTGGAGATACGCAGTATTTT.

The chain employs TRBV4-1 and TRBJ2-7; no firm D call. The germline V gene has CDR1 MGHRA and CDR2 YSYEKL. This CDR3 is 15 amino acids long. Trimming stripped 1 base from V and 0 bases from J, with 10 bases between. CDR3 DNA: TGCGCCAGCAGCCAAGTAGTAGCTAACTCCTACGAGCAGTACTTC. Translating it yields CASSQVVANSYEQYF.

This rearrangement joins TRBV2 to TRBJ2-7, with 7 bases matching TRBD1. The germline V gene encodes CDR1 SNHLY and CDR2 FYNNEI. V lost 7 bases and J lost 5; bases outside the gene matches: 5. The CDR3 totals 12 residues. Here the CDR3 reads CASTSDRDEQYF. CDR3 sequence (DNA): TGTGCCAGCACCTCAGACAGGGACGAGCAGTACTTC.

V usage is TRBV30 and J usage is TRBJ2-4; possible D gene TRBD1, 5 bases. V lost 2 bases to trimming and J lost 2 bases, with 7 bases between them. CDR1 and CDR2 from the germline V gene are GTSNPN and SVGIG (reference sequence). The CDR3 is 13 residues long. The DNA of the CDR3 is TGTGCCTGGAGTCAGGGTACCAAAAACATTCAGTACTTC. Translating it yields CAWSQGTKNIQYF.

DNA for the CDR3: TGTGCCAGCAGTCCTATCTACGGCCCCGGAGGCCAAGAGACCCAGTACTTC. As protein: CASSPIYGPGGQETQYF. The chain has TRBV5-8 and TRBJ2-5, with D possibly being TRBD2 (5 bases). CDR3 length: 17 amino acids. V was shortened by 5 bases and J by 1 base, with 21 bases between the two germline ends. The germline gives CDR1 SGHTS, CDR2 YDEGEE.

The J gene is TRBJ2-1, the V gene TRBV7-6, with 10 bases fitting TRBD2. The CDR3 totals 15 residues. Germline V lookup: CDR1 SGHVS, CDR2 FNYEAQ. The V segment lost 5 bases and the J segment 1 base; nucleotides outside the gene matches: 2. CDR3 sequence: CASSMTSGSYNEQFF. DNA for the CDR3: TGTGCCAGCAGCATGACTAGCGGGTCCTACAATGAGCAGTTCTTC.

The V and J genes are TRBV19 and TRBJ1-6; 7 nucleotides line up with TRBD1. Germline CDR1 reads LNHDA; CDR2 reads SQIVND (reference sequence). This CDR3 comprises 16 residues. Trimming at V came to 3 bases and at J to 3 bases, leaving 5 bases not matched to a gene. This CDR3 is CASSISTGHYNSPLHF. The CDR3 nucleotides are TGTGCCAGTAGTATCTCGACAGGGCACTATAATTCACCCCTCCACTTT.

V usage is TRBV5-5 and J usage is TRBJ2-5; 9 bases align to TRBD1. Trimming at V came to 0 bases and at J to 2 bases, leaving 8 bases not matched to a gene. This CDR3 spans 17 amino acids. Germline CDR1 is SGHKS and CDR2 is YYEKEE (reference sequence). Written as DNA, the CDR3 is TGTGCCAGCAGCTTGGCGGGGACAGGGCGAGGACAAGAGACCCAGTACTTC. Protein product: CASSLAGTGRGQETQYF.

V gene TRBV27 combines with J gene TRBJ2-2; D possibly corresponds to TRBD1 (5 bases). This CDR3 comprises 15 residues. Trimming pared 5 bases from V and 6 bases from J, leaving 16 bases between. Germline V gene sequence: CDR1 MNHEY, CDR2 SMNVEV (reference sequence). The CDR3 reads CASSQQVLGAGELFF. CDR3 in DNA: TGTGCCAGCAGTCAACAGGTCCTTGGAGCCGGGGAGCTGTTTTTT.

Worth noting for this clone: One base away lies a much larger clone, so this may be a sequencing read error. The chain links TRBV5-1 to TRBJ2-3; 11 bases line up with TRBD2. Germline loops: CDR1 SGHRS, CDR2 YFSETQ. With 0 bases clipped from V and 6 bases from J, the junction kept 0 bases outside the gene matches. This CDR3 spans 14 amino acids. The CDR3 sequence: CASSLGTSGDTQYF. CDR3 in DNA: TGCGCCAGCAGCTTGGGGACTAGCGGGGATACGCAGTATTTT.

The V gene is TRBV5-4, the J gene TRBJ1-2; D gene unclear. The ends were cut back, 4 bases at V and 4 bases at J, with 17 bases in the middle. From germline, CDR1 is SGHNT and CDR2 YYREEE (reference sequence). CDR3 size: 15 residues. This CDR3 reads CASSPQEGAGYGYTF. The CDR3 DNA follows: TGTGCCAGCAGCCCTCAAGAGGGCGCCGGCTATGGCTACACCTTC.

This sequence joins TRBV12-3 or TRBV12-4 and TRBJ2-7; unclear D gene. The CDR3 contains 12 residues. V dropped 0 bases and J dropped 8 bases, with 8 bases sitting between them. The CDR3 DNA reads TGTGCCAGCAGTTTAGCTGGGCTGAAGCAGTACTTC. Its protein is CASSLAGLKQYF.

This chain connects TRBV27 to TRBJ1-2; D remains ambiguous. The germline V gene encodes CDR1 MNHEY and CDR2 SMNVEV (reference sequence). The V gene lost 0 bases and the J gene lost 4 bases, with 12 bases spanning the gap. This CDR3 is 15 amino acids long. CDR3 sequence reads: CASSLSSPELYGYTF. In nucleotides, the CDR3 is TGTGCCAGCAGTTTATCATCCCCCGAGCTCTATGGCTACACCTTC.

The J gene is TRBJ2-4, the V gene TRBV7-9, with D maybe TRBD2 (6 bases). Germline V CDR1 and CDR2: SEHNR, FQNEAQ (reference sequence). This CDR3 comprises 13 residues. Between the trimmed V and J ends, which lost 3 bases and 5 bases, there was a span of 8 bases. The CDR3 reads CASSFGGQNIQYF. CDR3 in DNA: TGTGCCAGCAGCTTCGGGGGACAAAACATTCAGTACTTC.

The V and J genes are TRBV5-5 and TRBJ1-1, with 7 bases matching TRBD1. The V and J ends lost 5 bases and 2 bases, in that order; junction bases with no gene match: 6. Germline V CDR1 and CDR2: SGHKS, YYEKEE (reference sequence). This CDR3 is 14 amino acids long. CDR3 sequence reads: CASSLIGGNTEAFF. In DNA form, the CDR3 reads TGTGCCAGCAGTCTTATAGGGGGCAACACTGAAGCTTTCTTT.

The chain recombines TRBV10-2 with TRBJ2-2, with 7 bases fitting TRBD2. The trim removed 4 bases at V and 2 bases at J, leaving 22 bases unmatched. Germline-derived CDR1 and CDR2 are WSHSY and SAAADI. This CDR3 spans 21 amino acids. The CDR3 DNA follows: TGCGCCAGCAGTGCCCCCTCGAGGAGGAGGGAGGGGAGGTACAACACCGGGGAGCTGTTTTTT. Its protein is CASSAPSRRREGRYNTGELFF.

The chain has TRBV5-6 and TRBJ1-5; D not certain. V lost 0 bases and J 3 bases, leaving 4 bases between the germline ends. CDR1 SGHDT and CDR2 YYEEEE come from the germline V gene. CDR3 length: 13 residues. For the CDR3, the DNA is TGTGCCAGCAGCTTGGGGGCCAATCAGCCCCAGCATTTT. Amino acids: CASSLGANQPQHF.

This clone has a handful of counts. This sample also contains other DNA sequences that code for the same CDR3. The J gene is TRBJ2-7, the V gene TRBV12-3 or TRBV12-4, with D perhaps TRBD2 (6 bases). The CDR3 loop spans 11 amino acids. The V end lost 3 bases, the J end lost 6 bases, and 6 bases lay between the germline ends. CDR3 bases: TGTGCCAGCAGTTTCGGGGGCGAGCAGTACTTC. Translating it yields CASSFGGEQYF.

The chain employs TRBV19 and TRBJ2-7; D is ambiguous. Germline V gene lookup returns CDR1 LNHDA and CDR2 SQIVND (reference sequence). There are 13 residues in the CDR3. V lost 4 bases and J 0 bases, leaving 7 bases between the germline ends. The DNA for the CDR3 is TGTGCCAGTAGTACAGGCAGCTCCTACGAGCAGTACTTC. Encoded protein: CASSTGSSYEQYF.

The CDR3 is CASSLRGWLDWGAGTGELFF. CDR3 DNA sequence: TGCGCCAGCAGCTTGAGGGGCTGGTTAGATTGGGGTGCAGGCACCGGGGAGCTGTTTTTT. The chain couples TRBV5-1 to TRBJ2-2; TRBD1 is a possible D gene (5 bases). The germline gives CDR1 SGHRS, CDR2 YFSETQ. V gave up 1 base and J gave up 4 bases, with 26 bases separating them. This CDR3 region has 20 residues. Drawing the rest from reference TRBV5-1 and TRBJ2-2, the complete variable domain is KAGVTQTPRYLIKTRGQQVTLSCSPISGHRSVSWYQQTPGQGLQFLFEYFSETQRNKGNFPGRFSGRQFSNSRSEMNVSTLELGDSALYLCASSLRGWLDWGAGTGELFFGEGSRLTVL.

The chain joins TRBV19 to TRBJ1-4; 8 bases fit TRBD1. Germline V lookup: CDR1 LNHDA, CDR2 SQIVND (reference sequence). The CDR3 contains 14 residues. V lost 5 bases and J lost 5; bases outside the gene matches: 4. For the CDR3, the DNA is TGTGCCAGTAGTCGGGCAGGGGGCAATGAAAAACTGTTTTTT. It codes for CASSRAGGNEKLFF.

The gene calls are TRBV5-4 and TRBJ1-3; a possible D gene is TRBD1 (5 bases). V was shortened by 1 base and J by 4 bases, with 9 bases between the two germline ends. Germline V CDR1 and CDR2: SGHNT, YYREEE (reference sequence). CDR3 length equals 14 residues. For the CDR3, the DNA is TGTGCCAGCAGCTTGATGACAGCAGGAAACACCATATATTTT. Translation: CASSLMTAGNTIYF. Together with reference TRBV5-4 and TRBJ1-3, the CDR3 gives the full variable domain: ETGVTQSPTHLIKTRGQQVTLRCSSQSGHNTVSWYQQALGQGPQFIFQYYREEENGRGNFPPRFSGLQFPNYSSELNVNALELDDSALYLCASSLMTAGNTIYFGEGSWLTVV.

J is TRBJ2-3 and V is TRBV15; 10 bases are shared with TRBD1. The CDR3 covers 15 residues. Trimming cost V 5 bases and J 2 bases; bases outside gene matches: 4. CDR1 and CDR2 from the germline V gene are LNHNV and YYDKDF (reference sequence). This CDR3 reads CATSGDRGSTDTQYF. CDR3 sequence (DNA): TGTGCCACCAGCGGGGACAGGGGATCCACAGATACGCAGTATTTT. The full variable domain, with the rest looked up from reference TRBV15 and TRBJ2-3, is DAMVIQNPRYQVTQFGKPVTLSCSQTLNHNVMYWYQQKSSQAPKLLFHYYDKDFNNEADTPDNFQSRRPNTSFCFLDIRSPGLGDTAMYLCATSGDRGSTDTQYFGPGTRLTVL.

This clone was counted between two and nine times. Other DNA sequences from this sample encode an identical CDR3 as well. V and J are TRBV11-2 and TRBJ2-3, with D perhaps matching TRBD2 (5 bases). The germline V gene encodes CDR1 SGHAT and CDR2 FQNNGV. CDR3 length equals 12 residues. The V gene lost 5 bases and the J gene lost 4 bases, with 7 bases spanning the gap. CDR3 residues: CASSPGADTQYF. DNA for the CDR3: TGTGCCAGCAGCCCCGGGGCAGATACGCAGTATTTT. Full variable domain (rest looked up from reference TRBV11-2 and TRBJ2-3): EAGVAQSPRYKIIEKRQSVAFWCNPISGHATLYWYQQILGQGPKLLIQFQNNGVVDDSQLPKDRFSAERLKGVDSTLKIQPAKLEDSAVYLCASSPGADTQYFGPGTRLTVL.

This chain joins TRBV5-1 and TRBJ2-5; no clear D gene. V was trimmed by 1 base and J by 5 bases, leaving 6 bases between them. CDR1 is SGHRS and CDR2 is YFSETQ in the germline V gene. The CDR3 covers 12 residues. CDR3 DNA sequence: TGCGCCAGCAGCTTGAGCGCGGAGACCCAGTACTTC. It encodes CASSLSAETQYF. The variable domain in full, with the rest retrieved from reference TRBV5-1 and TRBJ2-5, is KAGVTQTPRYLIKTRGQQVTLSCSPISGHRSVSWYQQTPGQGLQFLFEYFSETQRNKGNFPGRFSGRQFSNSRSEMNVSTLELGDSALYLCASSLSAETQYFGPGTRLLVL.